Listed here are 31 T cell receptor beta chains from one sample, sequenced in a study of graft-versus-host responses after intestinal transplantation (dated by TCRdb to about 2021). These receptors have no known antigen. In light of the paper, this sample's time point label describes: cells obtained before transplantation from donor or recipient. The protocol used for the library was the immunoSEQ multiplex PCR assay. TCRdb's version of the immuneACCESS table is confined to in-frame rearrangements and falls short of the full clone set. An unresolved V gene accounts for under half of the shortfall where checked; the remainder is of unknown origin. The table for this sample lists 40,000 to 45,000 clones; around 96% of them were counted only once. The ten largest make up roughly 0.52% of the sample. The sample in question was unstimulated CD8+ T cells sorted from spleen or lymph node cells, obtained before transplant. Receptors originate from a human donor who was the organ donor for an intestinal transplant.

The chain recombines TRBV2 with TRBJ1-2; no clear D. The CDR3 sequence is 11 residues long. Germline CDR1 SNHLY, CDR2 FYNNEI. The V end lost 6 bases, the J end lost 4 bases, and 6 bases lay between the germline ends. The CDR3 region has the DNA TGTGCCAGCAGAAAGACCTATGGCTACACCTTC. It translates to CASRKTYGYTF.

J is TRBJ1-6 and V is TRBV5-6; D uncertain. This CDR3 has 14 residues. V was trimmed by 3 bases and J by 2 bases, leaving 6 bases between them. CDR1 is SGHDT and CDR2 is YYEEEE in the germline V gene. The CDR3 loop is CASSSDTYNSPLHF. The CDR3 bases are TGTGCCAGCAGCTCCGACACCTATAATTCACCCCTCCACTTT.

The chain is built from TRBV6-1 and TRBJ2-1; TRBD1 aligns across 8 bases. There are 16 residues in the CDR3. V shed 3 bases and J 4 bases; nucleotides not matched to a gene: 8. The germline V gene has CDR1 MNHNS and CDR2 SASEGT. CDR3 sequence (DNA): TGTGCCAGCAGTGACGCGACAGGGGTGACTTACAATGAGCAGTTCTTC. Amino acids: CASSDATGVTYNEQFF.

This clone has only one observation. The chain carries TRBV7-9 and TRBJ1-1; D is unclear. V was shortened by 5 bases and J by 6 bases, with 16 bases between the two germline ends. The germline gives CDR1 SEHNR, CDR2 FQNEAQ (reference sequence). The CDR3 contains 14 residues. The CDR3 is CASSRTLDGPEAFF. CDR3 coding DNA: TGTGCCAGCAGCCGCACGCTGGACGGTCCTGAAGCTTTCTTT.

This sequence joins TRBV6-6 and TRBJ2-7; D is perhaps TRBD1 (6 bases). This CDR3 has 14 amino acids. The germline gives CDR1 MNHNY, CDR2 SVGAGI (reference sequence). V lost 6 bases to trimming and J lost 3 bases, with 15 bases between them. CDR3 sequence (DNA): TGTGCCAGCAGCCACGACGGGACAAACTACGAGCAGTACTTC. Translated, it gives CASSHDGTNYEQYF.

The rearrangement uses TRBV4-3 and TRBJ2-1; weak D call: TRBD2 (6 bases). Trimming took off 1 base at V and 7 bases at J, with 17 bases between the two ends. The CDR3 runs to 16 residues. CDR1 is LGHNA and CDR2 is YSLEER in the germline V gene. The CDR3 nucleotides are TGCGCCAGCAGCCAAGTCTTGGCGGGGCCGTGGAATGAGCAGTTCTTC. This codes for CASSQVLAGPWNEQFF.

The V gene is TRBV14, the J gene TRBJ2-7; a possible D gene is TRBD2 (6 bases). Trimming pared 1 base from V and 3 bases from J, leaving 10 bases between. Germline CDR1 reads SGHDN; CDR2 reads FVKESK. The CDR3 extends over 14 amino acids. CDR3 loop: CASSQGWGVYEQYF. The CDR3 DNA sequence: TGTGCCAGCAGCCAAGGGTGGGGGGTCTACGAGCAGTACTTC.

The CDR3 sequence: CASSPTGTNYGYTF. CDR3 sequence (DNA): TGCGCCAGCAGCCCCACAGGTACCAACTATGGCTACACCTTC. This chain uses TRBV5-1 with TRBJ1-2; weak D call: TRBD1 (5 bases). The V end lost 4 bases, the J end lost 2 bases, and 12 bases lay between the germline ends. The CDR3 extends over 14 amino acids. Germline V gives CDR1 SGHRS, CDR2 YFSETQ.

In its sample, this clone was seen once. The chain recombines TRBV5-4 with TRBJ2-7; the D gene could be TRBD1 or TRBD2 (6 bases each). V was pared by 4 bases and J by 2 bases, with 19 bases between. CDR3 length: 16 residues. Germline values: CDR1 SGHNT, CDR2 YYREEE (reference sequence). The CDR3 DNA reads TGTGCCAGCAGCCGACGGAGGGGGAATGTCCCCTACGAGCAGTACTTC. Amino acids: CASSRRRGNVPYEQYF.

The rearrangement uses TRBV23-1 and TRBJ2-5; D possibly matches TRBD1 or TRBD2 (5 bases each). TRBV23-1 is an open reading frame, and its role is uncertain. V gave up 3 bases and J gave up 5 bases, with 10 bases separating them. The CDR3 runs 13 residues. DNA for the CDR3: TGCGCCAGCAGTCACCAGGGAGACGAGACCCAGTACTTC. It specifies CASSHQGDETQYF.

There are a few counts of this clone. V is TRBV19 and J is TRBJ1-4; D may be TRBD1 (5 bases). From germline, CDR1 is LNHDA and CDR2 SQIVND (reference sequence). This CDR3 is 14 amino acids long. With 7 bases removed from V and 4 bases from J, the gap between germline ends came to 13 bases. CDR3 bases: TGTGCCAGTAACCCCGACAGTCTTAATGAAAAACTGTTTTTT. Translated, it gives CASNPDSLNEKLFF.

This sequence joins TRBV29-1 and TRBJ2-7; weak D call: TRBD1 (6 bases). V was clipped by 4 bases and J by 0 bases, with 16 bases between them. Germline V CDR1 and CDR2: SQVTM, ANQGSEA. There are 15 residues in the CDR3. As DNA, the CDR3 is TGCAGCGTTGGGACAGAACGATATAGCTCCTACGAGCAGTACTTC. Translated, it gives CSVGTERYSSYEQYF.

CDR3 DNA sequence: TGTGCCAGCAGTTTATCGAAGCCCACAGATACGCAGTATTTT. Residues: CASSLSKPTDTQYF. V gene TRBV27 combines with J gene TRBJ2-3; unclear D gene. V lost 0 bases, J lost 2 bases, and 6 bases lay in between. CDR3 length: 14 amino acids. CDR1 is MNHEY, CDR2 SMNVEV, per germline (reference sequence).

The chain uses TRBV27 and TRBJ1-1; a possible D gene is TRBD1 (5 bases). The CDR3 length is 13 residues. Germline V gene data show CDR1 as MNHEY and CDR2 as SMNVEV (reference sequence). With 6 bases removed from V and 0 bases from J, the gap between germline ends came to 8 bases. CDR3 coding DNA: TGTGCCAGCAGGGACAACCTGAACACTGAAGCTTTCTTT. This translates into CASRDNLNTEAFF.

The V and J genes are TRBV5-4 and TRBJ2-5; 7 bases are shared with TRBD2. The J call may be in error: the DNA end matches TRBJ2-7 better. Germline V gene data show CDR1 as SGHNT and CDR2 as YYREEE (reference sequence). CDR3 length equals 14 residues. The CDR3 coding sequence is TGTGCCAGCAGGAAGCGGGACGGCTCCTACGAGCAGTACTTC. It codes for CASRKRDGSYEQYF.

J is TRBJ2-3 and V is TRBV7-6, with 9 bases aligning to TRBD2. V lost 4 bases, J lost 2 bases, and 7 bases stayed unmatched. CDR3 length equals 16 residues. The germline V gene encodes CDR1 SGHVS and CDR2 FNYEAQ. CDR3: CASSSLAGRSTDTQYF. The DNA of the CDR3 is TGTGCCAGCAGCTCTCTAGCGGGGCGCTCCACAGATACGCAGTATTTT.

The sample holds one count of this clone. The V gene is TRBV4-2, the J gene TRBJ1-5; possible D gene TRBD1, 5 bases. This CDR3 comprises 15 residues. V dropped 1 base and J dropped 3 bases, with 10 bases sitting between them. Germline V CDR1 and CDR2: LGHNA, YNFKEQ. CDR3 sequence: CASSQVRQNNQPQHF. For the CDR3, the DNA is TGTGCCAGCAGCCAAGTTAGACAGAACAATCAGCCCCAGCATTTT.

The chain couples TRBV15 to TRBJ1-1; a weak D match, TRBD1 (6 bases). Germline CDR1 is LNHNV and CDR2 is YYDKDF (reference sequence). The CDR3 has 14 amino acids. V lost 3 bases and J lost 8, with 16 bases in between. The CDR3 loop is CATSSDQTGTEAFF. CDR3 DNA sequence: TGTGCCACCAGCAGCGACCAAACAGGGACGGAAGCTTTCTTT.

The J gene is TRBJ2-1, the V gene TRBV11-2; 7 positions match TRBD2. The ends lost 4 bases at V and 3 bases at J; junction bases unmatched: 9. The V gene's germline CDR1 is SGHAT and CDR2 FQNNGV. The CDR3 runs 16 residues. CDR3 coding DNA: TGTGCCAGCAGCTCCTATCCAGCGGGAAGCTACAATGAGCAGTTCTTC. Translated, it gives CASSSYPAGSYNEQFF.

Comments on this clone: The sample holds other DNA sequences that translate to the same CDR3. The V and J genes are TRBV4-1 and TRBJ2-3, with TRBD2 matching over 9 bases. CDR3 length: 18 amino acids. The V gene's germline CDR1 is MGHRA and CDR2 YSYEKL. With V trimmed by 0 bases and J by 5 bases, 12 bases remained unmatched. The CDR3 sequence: CASSQDPLAGTFGDTQYF. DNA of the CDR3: TGCGCCAGCAGCCAAGACCCCCTAGCGGGGACCTTCGGAGATACGCAGTATTTT.

The CDR3 DNA is TGCGCCAGCACTAGACGGCTAGCGGGGGGCGCGAACACCGGGGAGCTGTTTTTT. Translated, it gives CASTRRLAGGANTGELFF. The V gene is TRBV5-1, the J gene TRBJ2-2; 11 nucleotides align to TRBD2. The germline V gene has CDR1 SGHRS and CDR2 YFSETQ. The CDR3 runs 18 residues. The V segment lost 6 bases and the J segment 0 bases; nucleotides outside the gene matches: 10. Using reference TRBV5-1 and TRBJ2-2 for the parts outside the CDR3, the full variable domain is KAGVTQTPRYLIKTRGQQVTLSCSPISGHRSVSWYQQTPGQGLQFLFEYFSETQRNKGNFPGRFSGRQFSNSRSEMNVSTLELGDSALYLCASTRRLAGGANTGELFFGEGSRLTVL.

The CDR3 DNA reads as TGTGCCATCGGAGCGGGGGGGTTCGCAGATACGCAGTATTTT. Translated: CAIGAGGFADTQYF. This chain joins TRBV10-3 and TRBJ2-3; TRBD2 aligns across 10 bases. Trimming at V came to 8 bases and at J to 4 bases, leaving 6 bases not matched to a gene. The germline gives CDR1 ENHRY, CDR2 SYGVKD. CDR3 size: 14 residues.

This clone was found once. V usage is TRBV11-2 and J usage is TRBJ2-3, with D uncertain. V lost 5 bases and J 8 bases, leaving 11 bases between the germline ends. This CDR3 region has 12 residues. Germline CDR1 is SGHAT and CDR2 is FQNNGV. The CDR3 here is CASSPMSLTQYF. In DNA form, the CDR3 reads TGTGCCAGCAGCCCGATGAGCCTTACGCAGTATTTT.

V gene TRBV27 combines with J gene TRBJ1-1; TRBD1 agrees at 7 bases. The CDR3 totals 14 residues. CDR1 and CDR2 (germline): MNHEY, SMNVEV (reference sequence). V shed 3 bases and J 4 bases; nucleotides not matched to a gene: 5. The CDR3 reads CASSLQGGATEAFF. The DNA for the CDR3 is TGTGCCAGCAGTTTGCAGGGGGGGGCCACTGAAGCTTTCTTT.

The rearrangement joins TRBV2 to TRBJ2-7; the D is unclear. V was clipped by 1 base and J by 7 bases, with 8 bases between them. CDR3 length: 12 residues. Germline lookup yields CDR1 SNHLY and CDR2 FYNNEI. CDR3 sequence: CASSEVLSEQYF. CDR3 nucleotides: TGTGCCAGCAGTGAAGTCCTCTCGGAGCAGTACTTC. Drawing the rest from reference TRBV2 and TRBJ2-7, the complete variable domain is EPEVTQTPSHQVTQMGQEVILRCVPISNHLYFYWYRQILGQKVEFLVSFYNNEISEKSEIFDDQFSVERPDGSNFTLKIRSTKLEDSAMYFCASSEVLSEQYFGPGTRLTVT.

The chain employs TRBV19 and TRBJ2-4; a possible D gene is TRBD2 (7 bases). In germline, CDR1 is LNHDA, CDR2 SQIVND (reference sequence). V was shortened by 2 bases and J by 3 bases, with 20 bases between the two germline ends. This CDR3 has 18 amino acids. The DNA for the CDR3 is TGTGCCAGTAGTATAAGGCGGGGGCCCAAAGGAGGCAAAAACATTCAGTACTTC. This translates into CASSIRRGPKGGKNIQYF. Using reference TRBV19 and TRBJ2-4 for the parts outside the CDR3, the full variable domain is DGGITQSPKYLFRKEGQNVTLSCEQNLNHDAMYWYRQDPGQGLRLIYYSQIVNDFQKGDIAEGYSVSREKKESFPLTVTSAQKNPTAFYLCASSIRRGPKGGKNIQYFGAGTRLSVL.

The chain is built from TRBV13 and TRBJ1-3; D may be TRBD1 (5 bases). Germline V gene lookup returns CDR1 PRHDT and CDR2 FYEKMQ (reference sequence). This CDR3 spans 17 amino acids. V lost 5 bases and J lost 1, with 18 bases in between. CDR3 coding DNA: TGTGCCAGCAGCCCACCCTATGGGGGTGTATCTGGAAACACCATATATTTT. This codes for CASSPPYGGVSGNTIYF. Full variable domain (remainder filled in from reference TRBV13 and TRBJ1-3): AAGVIQSPRHLIKEKRETATLKCYPIPRHDTVYWYQQGPGQDPQFLISFYEKMQSDKGSIPDRFSAQQFSDYHSELNMSSLELGDSALYFCASSPPYGGVSGNTIYFGEGSWLTVV.

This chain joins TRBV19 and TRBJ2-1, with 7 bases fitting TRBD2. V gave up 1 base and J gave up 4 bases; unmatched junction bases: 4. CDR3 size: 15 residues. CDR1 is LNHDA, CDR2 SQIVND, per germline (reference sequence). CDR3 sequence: CASSIGLAAYNEQFF. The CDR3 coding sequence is TGTGCCAGTAGTATAGGGCTAGCGGCGTACAATGAGCAGTTCTTC.

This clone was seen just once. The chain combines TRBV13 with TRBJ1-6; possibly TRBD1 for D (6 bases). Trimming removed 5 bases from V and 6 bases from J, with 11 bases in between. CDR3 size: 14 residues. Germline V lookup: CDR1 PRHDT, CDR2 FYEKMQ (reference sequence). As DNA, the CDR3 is TGTGCCAGCAGCCCATGGACAGCTAATTCACCCCTCCACTTT. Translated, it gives CASSPWTANSPLHF.

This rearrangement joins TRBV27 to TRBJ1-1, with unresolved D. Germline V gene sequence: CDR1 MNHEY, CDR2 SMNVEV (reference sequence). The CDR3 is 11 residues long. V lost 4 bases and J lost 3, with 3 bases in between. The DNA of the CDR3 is TGTGCCAGCAGTTCCTACACTGAAGCTTTCTTT. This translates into CASSSYTEAFF.

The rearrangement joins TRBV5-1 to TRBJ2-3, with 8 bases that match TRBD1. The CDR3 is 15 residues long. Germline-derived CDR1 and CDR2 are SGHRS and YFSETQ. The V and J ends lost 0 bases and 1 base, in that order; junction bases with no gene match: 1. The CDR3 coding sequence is TGCGCCAGCAGCTTGGCACAGGGGGGCACAGATACGCAGTATTTT. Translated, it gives CASSLAQGGTDTQYF.